This T cell receptor (beta chain) was sequenced during a study of breast tumors, draining lymph nodes, adjacent tissues. V was pared by 5 bases and J by 8 bases, with 19 bases between. This CDR3 comprises 13 residues. Per germline, CDR1 DFQATT and CDR2 SNEGSKA (reference sequence). In TCRdb, the multiplex PCR reads were re-called with MiXCR into one record per CDR3 protein. This sample has 90,000 to 120,000 distinct CDR3 sequences, with over 20% found just once. At least ten counts were recorded for this clonotype. Breast cancer patients provided tissue from their axillary draining lymph nodes. J is TRBJ2-7 and V is TRBV20-1; D is uncertain. The clonotype comes from a female donor with breast cancer. Some clones in this sample may be carry-over from other donors' samples. Sequencing was carried out using axillary lymph node tissue. CDR3 in DNA: TGCAGTGCTGATGGTGGTAAAGGATACAAGCAGTACTTC. Translation gives CSADGGKGYKQYF.